This T cell receptor beta chain was identified in a study of control samples from healthy donors and cancer patients. Libraries were prepared by immunoSEQ multiplex PCR; TCRdb keeps only in-frame clonotypes and omits some of them. The sample carries more than 100,000 clones, around 90% recorded once. V shed 3 bases, J shed 4 bases, and the junction held 5 bases outside the gene matches. The CDR3 has 15 amino acids. Germline V gives CDR1 SQVTM, CDR2 ANQGSEA. The J gene is TRBJ2-6, the V gene TRBV29-1; 8 nucleotides align to TRBD1. The sequence derives from a man younger than 35 in good health. The sequenced sample consisted of blood. DNA of the CDR3: TGCAGCGTTGAGACAGGGGCTGGCGGGGCCAACGTCCTGACTTTC. This codes for CSVETGAGGANVLTF.